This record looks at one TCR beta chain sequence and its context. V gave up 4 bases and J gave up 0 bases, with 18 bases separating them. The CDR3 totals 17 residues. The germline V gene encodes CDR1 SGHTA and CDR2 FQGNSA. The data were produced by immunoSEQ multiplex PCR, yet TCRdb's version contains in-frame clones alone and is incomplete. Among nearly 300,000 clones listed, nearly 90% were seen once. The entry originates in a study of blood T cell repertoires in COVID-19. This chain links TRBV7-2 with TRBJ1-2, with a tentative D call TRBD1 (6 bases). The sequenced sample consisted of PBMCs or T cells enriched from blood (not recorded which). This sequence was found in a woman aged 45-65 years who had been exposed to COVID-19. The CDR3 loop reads CASSSDSSGIANYGYTF. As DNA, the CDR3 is TGTGCCAGCAGCTCGGACAGTTCAGGGATAGCTAACTATGGCTACACCTTC.